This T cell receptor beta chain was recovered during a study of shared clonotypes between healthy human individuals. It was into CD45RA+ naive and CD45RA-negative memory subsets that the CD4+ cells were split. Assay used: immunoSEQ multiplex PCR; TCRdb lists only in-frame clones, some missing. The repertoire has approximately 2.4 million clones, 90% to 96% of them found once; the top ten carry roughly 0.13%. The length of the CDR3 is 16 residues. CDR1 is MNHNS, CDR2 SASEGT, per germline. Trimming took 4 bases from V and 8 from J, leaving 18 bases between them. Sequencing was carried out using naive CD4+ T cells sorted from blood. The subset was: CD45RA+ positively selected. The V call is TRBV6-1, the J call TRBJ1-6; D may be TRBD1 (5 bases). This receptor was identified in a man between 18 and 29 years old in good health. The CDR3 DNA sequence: TGTGCCAGCAGTGCCGCCCGACAGCAACCATATTCACCCCTCCACTTT. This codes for CASSAARQQPYSPLHF.